There are many counts of the clone carrying this T cell receptor (beta chain). Its antigen is as yet unknown. The germline gives CDR1 SGHTA, CDR2 FQGNSA. This CDR3 spans 13 amino acids. V gave up 5 bases and J gave up 6 bases, with 12 bases separating them. Each CDR3 protein gets one entry after TCRdb re-called the 5' RACE reads with MiXCR. The sample has 200,000 to 250,000 distinct CDR3 sequences; about 3% are singletons. The sample is drawn from a study of T cells after yellow fever vaccination. Study information: It was SMART-Seq v4 Ultra Low Input that prepared the fractions with low cell numbers.

Whole-study findings and limits: The study found a weaker secondary response that peaked faster, day 5 versus 15.

This clonotype was obtained from a man aged 18 to 29 who received the YFV17D yellow fever vaccine. The chain carries TRBV7-2 and TRBJ2-3; D gene unclear. The sequencing here drew on CD4+ T cells sorted from PBMCs, taken 10 days after the yellow fever booster vaccination. CDR3 sequence (DNA): TGTGCCAGCAGCCCATATGGGCGGGATACGCAGTATTTT. Translation: CASSPYGRDTQYF.